This T cell receptor (beta chain) was observed in a study of shared T cell receptors in the human thymus. Germline V CDR1 and CDR2: WNHNN, SYGVQD (reference sequence). The CDR3 is 12 residues long. Trimming took off 3 bases at V and 4 bases at J, with 4 bases between the two ends. The protocol was immunoSEQ multiplex PCR, while the TCRdb copy is restricted to in-frame clones and leaves out a portion. The table shows under 700,000 clones, with 75% to 85% occurring only once. The sample was also reused in another study, on human thymus T cells. That work contributes: Donation came from healthy Finnish infants having corrective surgery for congenital heart defects. Corrective cardiac surgery supplied the resected thymus tissue. Gene usage for V and J segments appeared biased in thymic and blood repertoires. Unrelated individuals reportedly shared highly overlapping thymic TCR repertoires.

The TCR comes from a boy less than two years old with a congenital heart defect. The chain joins TRBV10-1 to TRBJ2-1; no clear D. The sample taken for sequencing was thymocytes. Here the CDR3 DNA reads TGCGCCAGCAGTGAACGGTACAATGAGCAGTTCTTC. Amino acid sequence: CASSERYNEQFF.